These 22 T cell receptor beta chains share one sample of origin, sequenced in a study of siplizumab effects on memory and regulatory T cells. The data were produced by immunoSEQ multiplex PCR, yet TCRdb's version contains in-frame clones alone and is incomplete. The data hold tens of thousands of clones, with less than 85% observed a single time. The sample consisted of memory CD4+ T cells sorted from blood. The receptors stem from a human donor in good health.

The chain combines TRBV7-9 with TRBJ1-2; D is unclear. The ends were cut back, 5 bases at V and 5 bases at J, with 12 bases in the middle. The CDR3 is made up of 13 amino acids. Germline CDR1 is SEHNR and CDR2 is FQNEAQ (reference sequence). The CDR3 nucleotides are TGTGCCAGCAGCCCGAGGTCGGGGTATGGCTACACCTTC. It codes for CASSPRSGYGYTF.

This sequence joins TRBV29-1 and TRBJ1-4, with 7 nucleotides matching TRBD1. CDR1 and CDR2 from the germline V gene are SQVTM and ANQGSEA. The CDR3 length is 14 residues. The V gene end was trimmed by 5 bases and the J gene end by 5 bases; junction bases not matched to a gene: 8. CDR3 amino acids: CSVLRTGPNEKLFF. In nucleotides, the CDR3 is TGCAGCGTTCTTAGGACAGGACCCAATGAAAAACTGTTTTTT.

V gene TRBV7-9 combines with J gene TRBJ2-1; either TRBD1 or TRBD2 may fit D (6 bases each). The CDR3 is 16 residues long. With 1 base removed from V and 6 bases from J, the gap between germline ends came to 16 bases. Germline loops: CDR1 SEHNR, CDR2 FQNEAQ (reference sequence). Here the CDR3 DNA reads TGTGCCAGCAGCTTAGTTGTTAGGGGGGCTTTCAATGAGCAGTTCTTC. As protein: CASSLVVRGAFNEQFF. Full variable domain (rest looked up from reference TRBV7-9 and TRBJ2-1): DTGVSQNPRHKITKRGQNVTFRCDPISEHNRLYWYRQTLGQGPEFLTYFQNEAQLEKSRLLSDRFSAERPKGSFSTLEIQRTEQGDSAMYLCASSLVVRGAFNEQFFGPGTRLTVL.

The rearrangement joins TRBV7-2 to TRBJ2-5; 13 bases agree with TRBD2. The CDR3 length is 17 residues. V lost 5 bases to trimming and J lost 2 bases; unmatched junction nucleotides: 8. Germline CDR1 and CDR2: SGHTA and FQGNSA. The CDR3 reads CASSNWATSGGQETQYF. CDR3 in DNA: TGTGCCAGCAGCAATTGGGCGACTAGCGGGGGGCAAGAGACCCAGTACTTC.

This chain joins TRBV5-1 and TRBJ2-5, with TRBD2 matching 7 bases. There are 17 residues in the CDR3. Germline V gene sequence: CDR1 SGHRS, CDR2 YFSETQ. The ends lost 0 bases at V and 2 bases at J; junction bases unmatched: 10. In nucleotides, the CDR3 is TGCGCCAGCAGCTTGGTGCGGGAGCTTCGGGGGCAAGAGACCCAGTACTTC. It encodes CASSLVRELRGQETQYF.

The CDR3 sequence is CATSREDGNEQFF. The CDR3 DNA reads as TGTGCCACCAGCAGAGAGGACGGTAATGAGCAGTTCTTC. The genes are TRBV15 and TRBJ2-1; D ambiguous. The V and J ends lost 0 bases and 7 bases respectively, with 7 bases between them. CDR3 size: 13 residues. The V gene's germline CDR1 is LNHNV and CDR2 YYDKDF (reference sequence).

CDR3 sequence: CASSSDRGLQYGTEAFF. The CDR3 bases are TGTGCCAGTAGTTCAGACAGGGGGCTACAGTATGGCACTGAAGCTTTCTTT. The chain uses TRBV19 and TRBJ1-1; 10 bases agree with TRBD1. Germline CDR1 and CDR2: LNHDA and SQIVND (reference sequence). CDR3 length: 17 residues. Unmatched junction bases numbered 13, after V lost 5 bases and J lost 4 bases.

The CDR3 region has the DNA TGTGCCAGCAGTTTACGGGCGGGGGAGGGCCACGAGCAGTACTTC. Encoded protein: CASSLRAGEGHEQYF. The rearrangement links TRBV27 to TRBJ2-7; 7 nucleotides line up with TRBD2. Looked up from germline, CDR1 is MNHEY and CDR2 is SMNVEV (reference sequence). V was clipped by 2 bases and J by 5 bases; unmatched bases: 9. The CDR3 loop spans 15 amino acids.

V and J are TRBV7-3 and TRBJ1-2; D is unclear. The CDR3 has 13 residues. The ends were cut back, 3 bases at V and 4 bases at J, with 9 bases in the middle. Germline V gene sequence: CDR1 SGHTA, CDR2 FQGTGA. CDR3 DNA sequence: TGTGCCAGCAGCTTTTCAGTTAGCTATGGCTACACCTTC. Protein product: CASSFSVSYGYTF.

As to this clone: Other DNA sequences within the sample encode an identical CDR3. The chain is built from TRBV5-1 and TRBJ2-2; possibly TRBD1 for D (5 bases). Germline V gene sequence: CDR1 SGHRS, CDR2 YFSETQ. The CDR3 consists of 14 residues. V lost 3 bases and J lost 1, with 7 bases in between. CDR3 residues: CASSSGQNTGELFF. CDR3 nucleotides: TGCGCCAGCAGCTCCGGACAGAACACCGGGGAGCTGTTTTTT.

This chain joins TRBV19 and TRBJ1-5, with D unclear. With 6 bases removed from V and 6 bases from J, the gap between germline ends came to 15 bases. Germline assignment: CDR1 LNHDA and CDR2 SQIVND (reference sequence). The CDR3 contains 14 residues. The CDR3, as DNA: TGTGCCAGTAGCCTGACACTCGTCGGTCAGCCCCAGCATTTT. Amino acids: CASSLTLVGQPQHF.

The chain carries TRBV19 and TRBJ1-1; no definite D call. Trimming left V 1 base short and J 0 bases short, with 3 bases between. This CDR3 comprises 13 residues. CDR1 LNHDA and CDR2 SQIVND come from the germline V gene (reference sequence). CDR3 bases: TGTGCCAGTAGTATAGTTATGAACACTGAAGCTTTCTTT. It specifies CASSIVMNTEAFF.

V is TRBV10-2 and J is TRBJ1-2, with D perhaps matching TRBD1 (5 bases). The ends were cut back, 8 bases at V and 6 bases at J, with 19 bases in the middle. CDR1 is WSHSY and CDR2 is SAAADI in the germline V gene. The CDR3 spans 14 residues. Here the CDR3 reads CASQRGSQGNGYTF. The DNA for the CDR3 is TGCGCCAGCCAACGGGGGTCGCAAGGGAATGGCTACACCTTC.

This chain joins TRBV28 and TRBJ1-5; 8 bases map to TRBD1. Germline assignment: CDR1 MDHEN and CDR2 SYDVKM. This CDR3 contains 15 residues. V trimming: 3 bases; J trimming: 5 bases; junction bases outside the gene matches: 6. CDR3 sequence reads: CASSFPGGYHQPQHF. CDR3 DNA sequence: TGTGCCAGCAGTTTCCCAGGGGGCTATCATCAGCCCCAGCATTTT.

The V gene is TRBV7-9, the J gene TRBJ2-1; 12 positions agree with TRBD2. Trimming cost V 2 bases and J 7 bases; bases outside gene matches: 12. Germline V gene data show CDR1 as SEHNR and CDR2 as FQNEAQ (reference sequence). The CDR3 runs to 18 residues. The CDR3 sequence: CASSLWLAGGSRGNEQFF. The CDR3 bases are TGTGCCAGCAGCTTATGGCTAGCGGGGGGGTCGCGTGGAAATGAGCAGTTCTTC.

This clone occurred once. The chain combines TRBV5-4 with TRBJ2-2, with no clear D. V shed 4 bases and J shed 2 bases, with 6 bases lying between them. CDR3 length equals 13 residues. Germline CDR1 and CDR2: SGHNT and YYREEE (reference sequence). DNA for the CDR3: TGTGCCAGCAGCACGGTCAACACCGGGGAGCTGTTTTTT. It specifies CASSTVNTGELFF.

The chain has TRBV21-1 and TRBJ2-3; whether TRBD2, the table's D call, matches the DNA was not checked. TRBV21-1 is a pseudogene. CDR3 size: 15 residues. CDR3 DNA: TGTGCCAGCCCCTTAGCGGTTCCTTACACAGATACGCAGTATTTT. Translation: CASPLAVPYTDTQYF.

The chain couples TRBV19 to TRBJ2-1; tentatively, D is TRBD1 or TRBD2 (5 bases each). CDR3 size: 13 residues. Germline CDR1 LNHDA, CDR2 SQIVND (reference sequence). Trimming left V 7 bases short and J 6 bases short, with 13 bases between. DNA of the CDR3: TGTGCCAGTACGAGGGGTTGGCTCAATGAGCAGTTCTTC. Translation: CASTRGWLNEQFF.

The chain joins TRBV7-3 to TRBJ2-3; D unclear. The CDR3 runs to 14 residues. Germline V gives CDR1 SGHTA, CDR2 FQGTGA. Trimming removed 2 bases from V and 3 bases from J, with 9 bases in between. The CDR3 region has the DNA TGTGCCAGCAGCTTAGAAGGAAAAACAGATACGCAGTATTTT. This gives the protein CASSLEGKTDTQYF.

In its sample, this clone was seen a few times. The genes are TRBV2 and TRBJ2-7; D is ambiguous. V was pared by 1 base and J by 1 base, with 8 bases between. The CDR3 loop spans 14 amino acids. The germline V gene encodes CDR1 SNHLY and CDR2 FYNNEI. CDR3: CASSEDVGSYEQYF. CDR3 sequence (DNA): TGTGCCAGCAGTGAAGATGTCGGGTCCTACGAGCAGTACTTC.

The genes are TRBV11-3 and TRBJ2-1; tentatively, D is TRBD2 (5 bases). CDR1 SGHNT and CDR2 YENEEA come from the germline V gene. The CDR3 covers 14 residues. V was clipped by 1 base and J by 8 bases, with 12 bases between them. The CDR3 spells CASSLGNSDDEQFF. CDR3 coding DNA: TGTGCCAGCAGCTTAGGAAATAGCGATGATGAGCAGTTCTTC.

The chain combines TRBV18 with TRBJ1-4; TRBD1 is a possible D gene (5 bases). In germline, CDR1 is KGHSH, CDR2 LQKENI. This CDR3 has 14 residues. Trimming stripped 6 bases from V and 3 bases from J, with 11 bases between. This chain's CDR3 is CASSLSGSNEKLFF. The CDR3 DNA sequence: TGTGCCAGCTCGCTATCAGGGTCTAATGAAAAACTGTTTTTT.